Detailed here is one T cell receptor beta chain. This sample is part of a study of cytomegalovirus exposure and HLA in healthy donors. Study-wide context: HLA-typed donors were the source of around 77 million unique TCRs held in an early data release.

PCR involved 60 Vbeta and 13 Jbeta primers. Assay used: immunoSEQ multiplex PCR; TCRdb lists only in-frame clones, some missing. The data contain about 150,000 clones, roughly a tenth of them seen just once; the ten biggest clones take up 1.5% to 2%. The specimen sequenced was PBMCs. This receptor was obtained from a male donor in good health and CMV-seronegative.

CDR3 DNA: TGTGCCAGCAGTTACTCGACCGGACTTCTCTACGAGCAGTACTTC. Protein: CASSYSTGLLYEQYF. V is TRBV6-5 and J is TRBJ2-7; possibly TRBD2 for D (5 bases). Trimming removed 0 bases from V and 3 bases from J, with 12 bases in between. Germline CDR1 reads MNHEY; CDR2 reads SVGAGI. The CDR3 is 15 amino acids.